This T cell receptor (beta chain) was sequenced in a study of T-cell reconstitution after alpha-beta-depleted transplantation in children. The CDR3 runs to 14 residues. Trimming shortened V by 5 bases and J by 2 bases, and 10 bases separated the two germline ends. The V gene's germline CDR1 is MNHNS and CDR2 SASEGT. This clonotype was seen repeatedly, ten times or more. Unique molecular identifiers were incorporated during preparation of the TCRbeta library. One entry per CDR3 protein results from TCRdb running MiXCR on the PCR reads. The sample has about 190,000 distinct CDR3 sequences, around 6.8% seen once; the top ten hold 3% to 3.5%.

Source: PBMCs from the stem cell graft donor, taken from the stem cell graft. The sequence derives from a human donor who donated a stem cell graft to a child with Wiskott-Aldrich syndrome. J is TRBJ1-5 and V is TRBV6-1; D is unresolved. The CDR3 DNA reads TGTGCCAGCAGTCCCGCGGGCGGCAATCAGCCCCAGCATTTT. Its translation is CASSPAGGNQPQHF.